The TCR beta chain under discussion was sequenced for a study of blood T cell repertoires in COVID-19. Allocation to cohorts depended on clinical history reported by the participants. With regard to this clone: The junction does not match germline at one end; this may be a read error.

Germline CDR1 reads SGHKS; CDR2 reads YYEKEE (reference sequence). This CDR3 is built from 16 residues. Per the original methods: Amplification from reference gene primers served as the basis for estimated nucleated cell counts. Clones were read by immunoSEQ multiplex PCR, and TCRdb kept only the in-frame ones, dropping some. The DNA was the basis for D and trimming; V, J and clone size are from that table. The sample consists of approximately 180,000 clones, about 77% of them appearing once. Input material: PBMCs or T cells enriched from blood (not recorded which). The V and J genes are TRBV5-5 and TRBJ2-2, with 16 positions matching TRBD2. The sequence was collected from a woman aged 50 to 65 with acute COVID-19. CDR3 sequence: CARSWGLAGGPGELFF. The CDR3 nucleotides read TGTGCCCGCAGCTGGGGACTAGCGGGGGGGCCCGGGGAGCTGTTTTTT.